The present TCR beta chain was sequenced within a study of cytomegalovirus exposure and HLA in healthy donors. The CDR3 consists of 15 residues. J gave up 8 bases and V 4 bases, and 11 bases lay outside the gene matches. CDR1 and CDR2 from the germline V gene are SGHRS and YFSETQ. A word on this clone: Its matching antigen is unknown.

Profiled with immunoSEQ multiplex PCR; TCRdb holds only in-frame clones, not every one. This table has 150,000 to 200,000 clones, about 88% appearing once. Study results and caveats: As confirmed in vitro, a few CMV-associated chains were specific for CMV antigens. One later analysis, an examination of the roughly 130 validation repertoires, found that first-cohort TCR clusters tended to co-occur in them.

The gene calls are TRBV5-1 and TRBJ1-4; 7 nucleotides line up with TRBD1. The sample comprised PBMCs. The sequence came from a man between 18 and 29 years old in good health and CMV-seronegative. The CDR3 here is CASSTRRGPWEKLFF. In DNA, the CDR3 is TGCGCCAGCAGCACCCGGAGGGGGCCTTGGGAAAAACTGTTTTTT.